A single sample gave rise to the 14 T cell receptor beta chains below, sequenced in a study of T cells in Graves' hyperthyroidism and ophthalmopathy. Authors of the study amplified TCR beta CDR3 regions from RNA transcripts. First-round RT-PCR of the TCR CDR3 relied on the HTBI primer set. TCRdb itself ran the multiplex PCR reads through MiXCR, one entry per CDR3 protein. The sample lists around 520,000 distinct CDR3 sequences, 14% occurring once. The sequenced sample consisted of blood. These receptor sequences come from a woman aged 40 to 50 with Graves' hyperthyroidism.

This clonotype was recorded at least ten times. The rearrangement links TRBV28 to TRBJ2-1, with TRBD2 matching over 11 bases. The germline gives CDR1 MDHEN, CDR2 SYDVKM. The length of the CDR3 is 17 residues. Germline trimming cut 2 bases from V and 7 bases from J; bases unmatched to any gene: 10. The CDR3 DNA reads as TGTGCCAGCAGTTTACTCCCCGGGACTAGCGGAGAGAATGAGCAGTTCTTC. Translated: CASSLLPGTSGENEQFF.

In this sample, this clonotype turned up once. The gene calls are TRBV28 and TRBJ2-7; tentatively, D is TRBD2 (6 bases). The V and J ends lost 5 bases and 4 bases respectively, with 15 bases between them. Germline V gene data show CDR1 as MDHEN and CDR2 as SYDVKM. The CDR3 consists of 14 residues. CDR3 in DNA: TGTGCCAGCAGTCGGACCTCCCGGGGGTACGAGCAGTACTTC. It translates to CASSRTSRGYEQYF. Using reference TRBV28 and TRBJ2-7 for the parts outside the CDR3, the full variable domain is DVKVTQSSRYLVKRTGEKVFLECVQDMDHENMFWYRQDPGLGLRLIYFSYDVKMKEKGDIPEGYSVSREKKERFSLILESASTNQTSMYLCASSRTSRGYEQYFGPGTRLTVT.

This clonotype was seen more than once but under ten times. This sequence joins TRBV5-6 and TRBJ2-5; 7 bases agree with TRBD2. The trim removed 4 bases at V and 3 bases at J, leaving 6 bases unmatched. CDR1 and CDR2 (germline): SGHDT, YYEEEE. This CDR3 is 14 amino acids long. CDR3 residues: CASSHTSVEETQYF. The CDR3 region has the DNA TGTGCCAGCAGCCATACTAGCGTCGAAGAGACCCAGTACTTC. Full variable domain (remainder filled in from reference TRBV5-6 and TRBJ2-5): DAGVTQSPTHLIKTRGQQVTLRCSPKSGHDTVSWYQQALGQGPQFIFQYYEEEERQRGNFPDRFSGHQFPNYSSELNVNALLLGDSALYLCASSHTSVEETQYFGPGTRLLVL.

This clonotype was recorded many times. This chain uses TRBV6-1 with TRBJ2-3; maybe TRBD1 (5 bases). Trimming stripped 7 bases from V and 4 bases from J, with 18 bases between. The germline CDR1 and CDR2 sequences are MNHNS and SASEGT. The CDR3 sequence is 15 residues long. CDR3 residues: CASNIQGATADTQYF. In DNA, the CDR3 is TGTGCCAGCAATATACAAGGGGCAACCGCAGATACGCAGTATTTT.

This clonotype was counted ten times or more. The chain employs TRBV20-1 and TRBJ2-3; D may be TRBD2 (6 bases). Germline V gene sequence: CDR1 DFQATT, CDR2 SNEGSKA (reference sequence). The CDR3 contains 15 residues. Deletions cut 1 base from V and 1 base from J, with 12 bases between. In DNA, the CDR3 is TGCAGTGCTAGAGGATCTTCGGGGGGCACAGATACGCAGTATTTT. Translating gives CSARGSSGGTDTQYF.

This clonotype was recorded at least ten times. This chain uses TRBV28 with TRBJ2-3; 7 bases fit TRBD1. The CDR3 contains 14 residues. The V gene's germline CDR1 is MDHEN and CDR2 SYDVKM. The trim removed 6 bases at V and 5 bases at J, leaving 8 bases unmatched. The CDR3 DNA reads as TGTGCCAGCAGCCTGACAGGGTATGGAGATACGCAGTATTTT. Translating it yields CASSLTGYGDTQYF.

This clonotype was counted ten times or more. The CDR3 protein is CASSLVVGGYTF. DNA of the CDR3: TGTGCCAGCAGTTTAGTTGTAGGTGGCTACACCTTC. The chain carries TRBV28 and TRBJ1-2; D remains unclear. The CDR3 runs to 12 residues. Germline CDR1 and CDR2: MDHEN and SYDVKM. V lost 2 bases, J lost 7 bases, and 8 bases lay in between.

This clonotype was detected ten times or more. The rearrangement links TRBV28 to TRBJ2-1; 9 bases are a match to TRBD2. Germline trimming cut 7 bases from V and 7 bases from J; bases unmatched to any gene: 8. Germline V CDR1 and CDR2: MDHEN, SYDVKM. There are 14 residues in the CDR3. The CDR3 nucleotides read TGTGCCAGCAAAGTAGCGGGAGCGGGAAATGAGCAGTTCTTC. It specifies CASKVAGAGNEQFF.

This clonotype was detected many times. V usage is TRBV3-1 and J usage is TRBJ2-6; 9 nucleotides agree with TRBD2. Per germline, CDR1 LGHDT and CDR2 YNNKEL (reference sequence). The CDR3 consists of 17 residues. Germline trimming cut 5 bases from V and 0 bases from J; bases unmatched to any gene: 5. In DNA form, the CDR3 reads TGTGCCAGCAGCGGACTAGCGAGACTCTCTGGGGCCAACGTCCTGACTTTC. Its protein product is CASSGLARLSGANVLTF.

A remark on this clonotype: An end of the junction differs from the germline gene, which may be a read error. The CDR3 region is CASSVHKTLGTRYF. DNA of the CDR3: TGTGCCAGCAGCGTTCACAAAACCTTAGGTACGCGGTATTTT. V is TRBV9 and J is TRBJ2-3; D is unresolved. This CDR3 has 14 residues. Germline V CDR1 and CDR2: SGDLS, YYNGEE.

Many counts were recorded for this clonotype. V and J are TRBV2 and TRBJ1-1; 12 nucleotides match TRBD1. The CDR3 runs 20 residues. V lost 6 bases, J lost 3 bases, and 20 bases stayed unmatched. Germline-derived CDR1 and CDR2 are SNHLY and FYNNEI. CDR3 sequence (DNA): TGTGCCAGCAGCGAATGGTTGGTTGGGACAGGGGGCTCCTCGGACACTGAAGCTTTCTTT. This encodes CASSEWLVGTGGSSDTEAFF. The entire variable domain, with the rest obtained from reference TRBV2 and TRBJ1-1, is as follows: EPEVTQTPSHQVTQMGQEVILRCVPISNHLYFYWYRQILGQKVEFLVSFYNNEISEKSEIFDDQFSVERPDGSNFTLKIRSTKLEDSAMYFCASSEWLVGTGGSSDTEAFFGQGTRLTVV.

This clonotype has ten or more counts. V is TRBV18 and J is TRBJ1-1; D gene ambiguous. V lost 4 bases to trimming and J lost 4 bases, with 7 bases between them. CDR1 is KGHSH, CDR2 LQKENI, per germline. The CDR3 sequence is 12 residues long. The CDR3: CASSREGTEAFF. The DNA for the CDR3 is TGTGCCAGCTCACGTGAGGGCACTGAAGCTTTCTTT.

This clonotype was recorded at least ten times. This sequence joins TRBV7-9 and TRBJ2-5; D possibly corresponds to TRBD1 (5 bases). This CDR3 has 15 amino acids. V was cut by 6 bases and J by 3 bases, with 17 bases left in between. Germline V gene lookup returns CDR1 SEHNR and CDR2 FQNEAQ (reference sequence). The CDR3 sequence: CASRRVQGTKETQYF. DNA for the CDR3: TGTGCCAGCAGGCGCGTTCAGGGAACTAAAGAGACCCAGTACTTC.

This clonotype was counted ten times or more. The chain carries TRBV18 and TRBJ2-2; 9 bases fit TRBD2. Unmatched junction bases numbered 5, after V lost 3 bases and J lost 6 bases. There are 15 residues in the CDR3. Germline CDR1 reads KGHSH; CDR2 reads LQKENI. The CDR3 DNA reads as TGTGCCAGCTCACCCAAGGGACTAGCTTCCGGGGAGCTGTTTTTT. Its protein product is CASSPKGLASGELFF.